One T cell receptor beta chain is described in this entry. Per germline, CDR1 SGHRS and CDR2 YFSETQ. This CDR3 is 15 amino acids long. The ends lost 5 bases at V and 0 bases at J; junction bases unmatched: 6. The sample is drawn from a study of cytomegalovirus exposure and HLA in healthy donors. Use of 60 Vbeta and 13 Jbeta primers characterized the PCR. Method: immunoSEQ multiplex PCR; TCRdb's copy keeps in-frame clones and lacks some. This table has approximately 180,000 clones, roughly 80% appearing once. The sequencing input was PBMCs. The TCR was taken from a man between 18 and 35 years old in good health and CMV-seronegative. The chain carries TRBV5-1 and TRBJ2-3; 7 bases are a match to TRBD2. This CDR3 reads CASSSERGSTDTQYF. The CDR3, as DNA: TGCGCCAGCAGTTCCGAGCGGGGTAGCACAGATACGCAGTATTTT.